This T cell receptor beta chain comes out of a study of CD8 T cells in Susac syndrome. Reverse transcription used about 0.5 to 1 ug RNA and random hexamers. TCRdb independently ran MiXCR on the immunoSEQ multiplex PCR reads; one entry per CDR3 protein. The data hold a few hundred thousand distinct CDR3 sequences, with about 91% observed a single time. The T cells that were sequenced for TCR beta were CD8+ and CD4+ cells from blood. Isolation of CD8+ and CD4+ T cells was performed negatively, whereas enrichment of TEMRA cells was done by FACS. Trimming removed 6 bases from V and 8 bases from J; junction bases left unmatched: 10. CDR1 and CDR2 (germline): MNHNY, SVGAGI (reference sequence). The CDR3 length is 15 residues.

This receptor was taken from a human donor with multiple sclerosis. The rearrangement links TRBV6-6 to TRBJ2-1; 10 nucleotides line up with TRBD1. Sequences were obtained from CD4+ T cells from PBMCs. The DNA for the CDR3 is TGTGCCAGCAGACATACCGGGACAGGGGTTTATGAGCAGTTCTTC. Protein sequence: CASRHTGTGVYEQFF.